The rows below give T cell receptor beta chains drawn from one sample of a study of blood T cells in healthy people across ages. TCRdb analysed the 5' RACE reads with MiXCR anew, one entry per CDR3 protein. The data show over 950,000 distinct CDR3 sequences, 51% seen once. Sample: blood. These receptors all stem from a woman aged 55-70 years in good health. CDR3s include the opening cysteine and the closing phenylalanine or tryptophan. D genes are given only for firm matches. Clone size is stated in some rows and not others, as once, few, many or a class when expanded.

NA,TRBJ2-6,TRBV28,NA,TGTGCCAGCAGCCTCACGGGACGCCTAGGGAGCTCTGGGGCCAACGTCCTGACTTTC,CASSLTGRLGSSGANVLTF
NA,TRBJ1-5,TRBV12-3/TRBV12-4,few,TGTGCCAGCAGTTTTGGTGCGCAGAATCAGCCCCAGCATTTT,CASSFGAQNQPQHF
TRBD1,TRBJ2-7,TRBV6-2/TRBV6-3,NA,TGTGCCAGCAGCCCATACCCCGGGACAGGAGCCTACGAGCAGTACTTC,CASSPYPGTGAYEQYF
TRBD2,TRBJ2-1,TRBV13,NA,TGTGCCAGCAGGAGACTAGCGGGAAACGACAATGAGCAGTTCTTC,CASRRLAGNDNEQFF
TRBD1,TRBJ2-1,TRBV7-9,NA,TGTGCCAGCAGCTTGGGACAGGGGGCCATGGATGAGCAGTTCTTC,CASSLGQGAMDEQFF
TRBD2,TRBJ2-7,TRBV12-3/TRBV12-4,NA,TGTGCCAGCAGTTTAGGGACTAGCGCGAGCTCCTACGAGCAGTACTTC,CASSLGTSASSYEQYF
NA,TRBJ2-5,TRBV7-2,NA,TGTGCCAGCGGCTTATGGGAAAAAGAGACCCAGTACTTC,CASGLWEKETQYF
TRBD1,TRBJ1-1,TRBV6-5,few,TGTGCCAGCACCTCATCCCGGACAGGGGGGGGCACTGAAGCTTTCTTT,CASTSSRTGGGTEAFF
NA,TRBJ2-7,TRBV6-2/TRBV6-3,NA,TGTGCCAGCAGTTACGGTTCTAACTACGAGCAGTACTTC,CASSYGSNYEQYF
NA,TRBJ1-1,TRBV6-6,NA,TGTGCCAGCAGTTACTCTTATCCCAATGAAGCTTTCTTT,CASSYSYPNEAFF
NA,TRBJ1-6,TRBV20-1,few,TGCAGTGCTCCCTACGGTTCACCCCTCCACTTT,CSAPYGSPLHF
TRBD2,TRBJ2-7,TRBV20-1,NA,TGCAGTGCTAGCAACCCATCTAGCGGGATTTCCTACGAGCAGTACTTC,CSASNPSSGISYEQYF
NA,TRBJ2-7,TRBV4-3,few,TGCGCCAGCAGCCAAGATGAGGCTGGATACTACGAGCAGTACTTC,CASSQDEAGYYEQYF
NA,TRBJ2-1,TRBV20-1,NA,TGCAGTGCTCACCGAATGCTAGTCAACTATCACAATGAGCAGTTCTTC,CSAHRMLVNYHNEQFF
NA,TRBJ2-5,TRBV2,NA,TGTGCCAGCAGGTTCAGGGTTGGTGAGACCCAGTACTTC,CASRFRVGETQYF
NA,TRBJ1-1,TRBV7-2,NA,TGTGCCAGCAGCCCTGAGGCAGGGCTAAACACTGAAGCTTTCTTT,CASSPEAGLNTEAFF
NA,TRBJ1-4,TRBV12-3/TRBV12-4,few,TGTGCCAGCAGAAGTGACAGCGGAGGAGAAAAACTGTTTTTT,CASRSDSGGEKLFF
TRBD2,TRBJ2-3,TRBV3-1,few,TGTGCCAGCAGCTCCCGGACTAGCGGGAGCTTTAATACGCAGTATTTT,CASSSRTSGSFNTQYF
TRBD2,TRBJ2-1,TRBV9,NA,TGTGCCAGCAGCGTAGACAGCGGGGGACGCTACAATGAGCAGTTCTTC,CASSVDSGGRYNEQFF
NA,TRBJ2-7,TRBV6-5,NA,TGTGCCAGCGGAAGGGCGACGGGTACCTACGAGCAGTACTTC,CASGRATGTYEQYF
TRBD1,TRBJ1-4,TRBV6-5,once,TGTGCCAGCAGCCCAGGACAGGAGAATGAAAAACTGTTTTTT,CASSPGQENEKLFF
NA,TRBJ2-1,TRBV2,NA,TGTGCCAGCAGTTGGGCAAGGAGGACAGTCTACAATGAGCAGTTCTTC,CASSWARRTVYNEQFF
NA,TRBJ2-7,TRBV27,many,TGTGCCAGCAGTCAAAAAGGGTTAGGGGCATACGAGCAGTACTTC,CASSQKGLGAYEQYF
NA,TRBJ2-6,TRBV28,few,TGTGCCAGCGTCTCGGGTCAGCGTAGGCCTGGGGCCAACGTCCTGACTTTC,CASVSGQRRPGANVLTF
NA,TRBJ2-1,TRBV7-6,once,TGTGCCAGCAGCTTAGGGTACAGGGAGGATGAGCAGTTCTTC,CASSLGYREDEQFF
NA,TRBJ2-1,TRBV12-3/TRBV12-4,NA,TGTGCCAGCAGTTTAGCGTGGGGGCAAGAGACCCAGTTCTTC,CASSLAWGQETQFF
NA,TRBJ2-1,TRBV5-6,NA,TGTGCCAGCAGCCCGCGGGGTAATGCATACAATGAGCAGTTCTTC,CASSPRGNAYNEQFF
NA,TRBJ2-7,TRBV12-3/TRBV12-4,NA,TGTGCCAGCAGTGACAGGACCAACTCCTACGAGCAGTACTTC,CASSDRTNSYEQYF
NA,TRBJ2-7,TRBV7-8,few,TGTGCCAGCAGCGCCTTGGCCGCCTACGAGCAGTACTTC,CASSALAAYEQYF
NA,TRBJ2-7,TRBV4-2,few,TGTGCCAGCAGCCAAGATTTGCGTGGCCAGTACGAGCAGTACTTC,CASSQDLRGQYEQYF
NA,TRBJ2-7,TRBV7-2,NA,TGTGCCAGCAGCTTTGAGGCGGGTGTCCCCTACGAGCAGTACTTT,CASSFEAGVPYEQYF
TRBD2,TRBJ2-1,TRBV12-3/TRBV12-4,many,TGTGCCAGCAGTTTAGGCAGGGTTGCGGGAGACAATGAGCAGTTCTTC,CASSLGRVAGDNEQFF
NA,TRBJ2-6,TRBV29-1,once,TGCAGCGTTGGGAACGGGGGCTCTGGGGCCAACGTCCTGACTTTC,CSVGNGGSGANVLTF
NA,TRBJ2-7,TRBV28,NA,TGTGCCAGCTCCTTCCCACGGGACCGGACCTACGAGCAGTACTTC,CASSFPRDRTYEQYF
TRBD2,TRBJ2-4,TRBV3-1,many,TGTGCCAGCAGCCAATTAGCGGGAGGCGGCAAAAACATTCAGTACTTC,CASSQLAGGGKNIQYF
NA,TRBJ2-7,TRBV4-1,few,TGCGCCAGCAGCCAAGTAGCCCACGAGCAGTACTTC,CASSQVAHEQYF
TRBD2,TRBJ2-2,TRBV6-6,NA,TGTGCCAGCTCTCCGGGAGGGAACAGAAACACCGGGGAGCTGTTTTTT,CASSPGGNRNTGELFF
NA,TRBJ2-7,TRBV10-3,NA,TGTGCCATCAGCCCAGGACGGATGCCGTCCTACGAGCAGTACTTC,CAISPGRMPSYEQYF
NA,TRBJ2-5,TRBV2,NA,TGTGCCAGCAGTGAAGCGCTTCACCGACCGGAGCAGTACTTC,CASSEALHRPEQYF
NA,TRBJ2-1,TRBV20-1,NA,TGCAGTGCTTATTCGGGACCGAACAATGAGCAGTTCTTC,CSAYSGPNNEQFF
TRBD2,TRBJ2-4,TRBV4-1,few,TGCGCCAGCAGCCCGGGACTAGCGGGAGGGTTCGCCAAAAACATTCAGTACTTC,CASSPGLAGGFAKNIQYF
TRBD1,TRBJ1-2,TRBV5-5,NA,TGTGCCAGCAGCGAGGGACAGGGGGCGTACTATGGCTACACCTTC,CASSEGQGAYYGYTF